This TCR beta chain appears in the sequencing data of a study of blood T cell repertoires in COVID-19. Study as a whole: PBMCs, B-cell-depleted T cells, or T cells provided the cDNA or gDNA that made up the material.

Only in-frame clones appear in the TCRdb table, and some are missing; sequencing was by immunoSEQ multiplex PCR. The table shows around 200,000 clones, with 70% to 90% occurring only once. Sequenced: peripheral blood. This clonotype was sampled from a man aged 60 to 69 with acute or convalescent COVID-19.

DNA of the CDR3: TGTGCCAGCAGCCGAGCGAGGTTGGTGGATCGACTCTCCTACGAGCAGTACTTC. Translating it yields CASSRARLVDRLSYEQYF. The J gene is TRBJ2-7, the V gene TRBV5-6; D ambiguous. This CDR3 region has 18 residues. CDR1 SGHDT and CDR2 YYEEEE come from the germline V gene. Trimming cost V 4 bases and J 0 bases, with 23 bases left between them.